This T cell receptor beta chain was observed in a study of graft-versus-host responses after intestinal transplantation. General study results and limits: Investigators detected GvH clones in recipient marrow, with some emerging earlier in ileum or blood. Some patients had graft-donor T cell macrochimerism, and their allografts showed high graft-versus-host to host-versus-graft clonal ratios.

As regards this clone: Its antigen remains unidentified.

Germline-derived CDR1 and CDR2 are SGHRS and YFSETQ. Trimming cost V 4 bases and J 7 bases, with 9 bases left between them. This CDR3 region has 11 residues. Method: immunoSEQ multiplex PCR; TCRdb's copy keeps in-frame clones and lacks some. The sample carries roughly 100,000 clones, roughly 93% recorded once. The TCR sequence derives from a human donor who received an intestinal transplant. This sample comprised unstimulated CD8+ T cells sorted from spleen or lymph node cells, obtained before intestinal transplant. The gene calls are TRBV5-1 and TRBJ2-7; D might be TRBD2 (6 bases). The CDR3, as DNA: TGCGCCAGCAGCCCGGGGAGGGAGCAGTACTTC. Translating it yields CASSPGREQYF.